Listed here are 17 T cell receptor beta chains from one sample, sequenced in a study of T cell changes during pregnancy in multiple sclerosis. Clones were sequenced by immunoSEQ multiplex PCR, and TCRdb holds only the in-frame ones, with some missing. Of tens of thousands of clones in the sample, about 90% were seen once. The starting material was peripheral blood, obtained in the first trimester of pregnancy. The receptor source for this set is a female donor in good health, enrolled as a control in a pregnancy study.

Notes on this clone: Additional DNA sequences in this sample encode the identical CDR3. The chain uses TRBV5-1 and TRBJ2-2, with D maybe TRBD1 (7 bases). Germline V gives CDR1 SGHRS, CDR2 YFSETQ. The V gene lost 0 bases and the J gene lost 5 bases, with 11 bases spanning the gap. This CDR3 comprises 15 residues. The CDR3 loop is CASSLGQGGTGELFF. The CDR3 DNA sequence: TGCGCCAGCAGCTTGGGACAGGGAGGAACCGGGGAGCTGTTTTTT.

The rearrangement joins TRBV13 to TRBJ1-3; possible D gene TRBD1, 5 bases. The germline CDR1 and CDR2 sequences are PRHDT and FYEKMQ (reference sequence). Trimming stripped 1 base from V and 2 bases from J, with 12 bases between. The CDR3 runs 16 residues. The CDR3 is CASSLVPGDTGNTIYF. The CDR3 DNA follows: TGTGCCAGCAGCTTAGTGCCGGGGGATACTGGAAACACCATATATTTT.

This clone was detected only once. A read error may produce the germline difference seen at one junction end. The chain has TRBV7-2 and TRBJ2-3; no definite D call. Germline V lookup: CDR1 SGHTA, CDR2 FQGNSA. This CDR3 is 13 amino acids long. CDR3: CASSLERTDTQYF. CDR3 coding DNA: TGTGCCAGCAGCTTAGAGCGCACGGATACGCAGTATTTT.

The chain joins TRBV15 to TRBJ2-1; 9 bases are a match to TRBD2. Trimming took 0 bases from V and 7 from J; bases not matched to a gene: 7. Germline values: CDR1 LNHNV, CDR2 YYDKDF (reference sequence). The CDR3 is 16 residues long. This CDR3 reads CATSRDRDSGSNEQFF. As DNA, the CDR3 is TGTGCCACCAGCAGAGATCGTGATAGCGGGAGTAATGAGCAGTTCTTC. Using reference TRBV15 and TRBJ2-1 for the parts outside the CDR3, the full variable domain is DAMVIQNPRYQVTQFGKPVTLSCSQTLNHNVMYWYQQKSSQAPKLLFHYYDKDFNNEADTPDNFQSRRPNTSFCFLDIRSPGLGDTAMYLCATSRDRDSGSNEQFFGPGTRLTVL.

The chain uses TRBV15 and TRBJ2-7, with D perhaps TRBD2 (5 bases). The V end lost 4 bases, the J end lost 2 bases, and 9 bases lay between the germline ends. This CDR3 contains 13 residues. Germline V gene lookup returns CDR1 LNHNV and CDR2 YYDKDF (reference sequence). The CDR3 reads CATSIAFTYEQYF. The CDR3 nucleotides read TGTGCCACCAGCATAGCGTTTACCTACGAGCAGTACTTC. The complete variable domain, with remaining parts taken from reference TRBV15 and TRBJ2-7, reads DAMVIQNPRYQVTQFGKPVTLSCSQTLNHNVMYWYQQKSSQAPKLLFHYYDKDFNNEADTPDNFQSRRPNTSFCFLDIRSPGLGDTAMYLCATSIAFTYEQYFGPGTRLTVT.

CDR3 DNA: TGTGCCAGCAGTGATTATGGGGGGGGAGCCAAAAACATTCAGTACTTC. Amino acids: CASSDYGGGAKNIQYF. The J gene is TRBJ2-4, the V gene TRBV6-1; 7 bases map to TRBD2. Unmatched junction bases numbered 5, after V lost 3 bases and J lost 0 bases. The germline CDR1 and CDR2 sequences are MNHNS and SASEGT. The CDR3 extends over 16 amino acids.

This clone was counted once. The V gene is TRBV10-3, the J gene TRBJ1-1; 11 nucleotides match TRBD1. Germline values: CDR1 ENHRY, CDR2 SYGVKD. J lost 6 bases, V lost 6 bases, and 6 bases had no gene match. The CDR3 is made up of 14 amino acids. CDR3 loop: CAIRGTGGGSEAFF. CDR3 coding DNA: TGTGCCATCAGGGGGACAGGGGGGGGATCTGAAGCTTTCTTT.

The V gene is TRBV5-1, the J gene TRBJ1-1; D is undetermined. The CDR3 is 14 residues long. CDR1 SGHRS and CDR2 YFSETQ come from the germline V gene. Trimming took 0 bases from V and 1 from J, leaving 7 bases between them. The CDR3 protein is CASSLDRANTEAFF. The CDR3 DNA follows: TGCGCCAGCAGCTTGGACAGAGCGAACACTGAAGCTTTCTTT.

The rearrangement joins TRBV18 to TRBJ2-7, with 10 nucleotides matching TRBD2. The CDR3 has 17 amino acids. Germline CDR1 reads KGHSH; CDR2 reads LQKENI. V trimming: 3 bases; J trimming: 0 bases; junction bases outside the gene matches: 8. Here the CDR3 reads CASSPTPSGSPSYEQYF. CDR3 DNA: TGTGCCAGCTCACCCACCCCTAGCGGGAGCCCCTCCTACGAGCAGTACTTC.

The rearrangement joins TRBV6-1 to TRBJ2-7; D might be TRBD2 (5 bases). V was cut by 4 bases and J by 2 bases, with 9 bases left in between. The CDR3 length is 13 residues. Germline CDR1 is MNHNS and CDR2 is SASEGT. The CDR3 sequence: CASSVWETYEQYF. CDR3 nucleotide sequence: TGTGCCAGCAGTGTGTGGGAGACCTACGAGCAGTACTTC.

The rearrangement links TRBV5-4 to TRBJ1-2; a weak D match, TRBD1 (5 bases). This CDR3 has 13 residues. Germline CDR1 is SGHNT and CDR2 is YYREEE (reference sequence). With 2 bases removed from V and 8 bases from J, the gap between germline ends came to 13 bases. The CDR3 nucleotides are TGTGCCAGCAGCTTCGTGGGGACTCAGGGCTACACCTTC. Its translation is CASSFVGTQGYTF.

The chain's CDR3 is CASRRIQTNTEAFF. Here the CDR3 DNA reads TGTGCCAGCAGGCGCATACAGACGAACACTGAAGCTTTCTTT. This chain joins TRBV2 and TRBJ1-1; D not resolved. Trimming left V 6 bases short and J 1 base short, with 12 bases between. The CDR3 has 14 residues. The germline V gene has CDR1 SNHLY and CDR2 FYNNEI. Drawing the rest from reference TRBV2 and TRBJ1-1, the complete variable domain is EPEVTQTPSHQVTQMGQEVILRCVPISNHLYFYWYRQILGQKVEFLVSFYNNEISEKSEIFDDQFSVERPDGSNFTLKIRSTKLEDSAMYFCASRRIQTNTEAFFGQGTRLTVV.

This chain uses TRBV11-3 with TRBJ2-3, with TRBD2 matching over 10 bases. V lost 5 bases, J lost 4 bases, and 9 bases stayed unmatched. CDR1 is SGHNT, CDR2 YENEEA, per germline. The CDR3 consists of 16 residues. The CDR3: CASSPRAGGWADTQYF. The CDR3 nucleotides read TGTGCCAGCAGCCCAAGAGCGGGAGGGTGGGCAGATACGCAGTATTTT.

This clone occurred once. V usage is TRBV7-8 and J usage is TRBJ1-5, with 7 bases fitting TRBD1. This CDR3 is 15 amino acids long. Germline loops: CDR1 SGHVS, CDR2 FQNEAQ. V was pared by 6 bases and J by 1 base, with 6 bases of the junction left unmatched. The chain's CDR3 is CASRTGTESNQPQHF. CDR3 bases: TGTGCCAGCAGAACCGGGACAGAGAGCAATCAGCCCCAGCATTTT.

The chain recombines TRBV4-1 with TRBJ2-7, with D possibly matching TRBD1 (6 bases). Germline V CDR1 and CDR2: MGHRA, YSYEKL. The CDR3 is 16 amino acids. Trimming shortened V by 2 bases and J by 3 bases, and 17 bases separated the two germline ends. The CDR3 DNA reads TGCGCCAGCAGCCAAAAAACCGGGACACCCCTCTACGAGCAGTACTTC. Translation: CASSQKTGTPLYEQYF.

The chain combines TRBV28 with TRBJ2-7; perhaps TRBD1 as D (6 bases). Germline-derived CDR1 and CDR2 are MDHEN and SYDVKM. Between the trimmed V and J ends, which lost 6 bases and 3 bases, there was a span of 27 bases. This CDR3 is built from 18 residues. The CDR3 spells CASSLILSLQGRYYEQYF. As DNA, the CDR3 is TGTGCCAGCAGCTTAATCCTATCATTACAGGGACGATACTACGAGCAGTACTTC.

V is TRBV28 and J is TRBJ1-2, with 9 positions matching TRBD1. The CDR3 runs to 14 residues. Germline V gene sequence: CDR1 MDHEN, CDR2 SYDVKM. V lost 6 bases to trimming and J lost 8 bases; unmatched junction nucleotides: 10. The CDR3: CASRTGQGVDGYTF. The CDR3 DNA reads TGTGCCAGCAGAACGGGACAGGGAGTAGACGGCTACACCTTC.